This TCR beta chain was sequenced during a study of glioma-infiltrating T cells after dendritic cell vaccination. Trimming removed 3 bases from V and 6 bases from J; junction bases left unmatched: 7. The CDR3 is 15 amino acids. CDR1 is ENHRY, CDR2 SYGVKD, per germline. Time point here: after dendritic cell vaccination, including at tumor progression/relapse. The assay was immunoSEQ multiplex PCR, and TCRdb's table has in-frame clones only and misses some. The sample includes approximately 46,000 clones, approximately 89% of them seen just once. This sequence joins TRBV10-3 and TRBJ1-5; TRBD1 agrees at 8 bases. Sequenced material: blood, taken after dendritic cell vaccination. This receptor was taken from a human donor with glioblastoma. The CDR3 region has the DNA TGTGCCATCAGTGATCGCGGACAGGGCGGTCAGCCCCAGCATTTT. Residues: CAISDRGQGGQPQHF.